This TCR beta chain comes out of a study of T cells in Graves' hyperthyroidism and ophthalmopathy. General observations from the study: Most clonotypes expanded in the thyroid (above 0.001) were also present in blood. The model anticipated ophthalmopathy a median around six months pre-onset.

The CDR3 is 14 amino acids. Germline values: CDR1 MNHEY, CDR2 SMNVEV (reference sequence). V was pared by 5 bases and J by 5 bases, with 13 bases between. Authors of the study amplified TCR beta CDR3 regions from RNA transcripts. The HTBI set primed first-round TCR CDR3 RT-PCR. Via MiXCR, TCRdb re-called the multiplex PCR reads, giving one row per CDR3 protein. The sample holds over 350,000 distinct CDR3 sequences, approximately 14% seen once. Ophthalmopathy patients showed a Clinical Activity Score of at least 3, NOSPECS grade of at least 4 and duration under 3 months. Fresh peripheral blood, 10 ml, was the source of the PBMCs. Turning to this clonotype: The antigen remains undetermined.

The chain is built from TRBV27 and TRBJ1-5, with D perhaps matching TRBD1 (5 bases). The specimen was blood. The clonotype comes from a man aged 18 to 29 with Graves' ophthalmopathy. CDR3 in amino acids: CASSPLTDYQPQHF. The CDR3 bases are TGTGCCAGCAGTCCCTTGACAGATTATCAGCCCCAGCATTTT.